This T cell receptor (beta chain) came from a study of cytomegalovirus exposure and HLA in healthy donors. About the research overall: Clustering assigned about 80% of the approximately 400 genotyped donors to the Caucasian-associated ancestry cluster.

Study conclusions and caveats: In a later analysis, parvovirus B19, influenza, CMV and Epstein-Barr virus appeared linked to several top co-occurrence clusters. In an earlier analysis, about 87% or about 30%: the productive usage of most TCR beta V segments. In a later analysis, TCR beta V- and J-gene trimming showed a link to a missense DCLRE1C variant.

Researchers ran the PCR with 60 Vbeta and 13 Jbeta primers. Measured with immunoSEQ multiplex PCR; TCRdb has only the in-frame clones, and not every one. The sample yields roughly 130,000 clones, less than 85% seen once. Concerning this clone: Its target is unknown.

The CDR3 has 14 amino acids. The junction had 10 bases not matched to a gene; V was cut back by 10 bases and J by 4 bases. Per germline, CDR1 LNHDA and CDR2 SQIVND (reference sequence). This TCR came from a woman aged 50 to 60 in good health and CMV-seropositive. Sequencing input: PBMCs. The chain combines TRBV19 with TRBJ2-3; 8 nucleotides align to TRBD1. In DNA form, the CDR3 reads TGTGCCACCTCGAACAGGGGGGTGGCAGATACGCAGTATTTT. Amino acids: CATSNRGVADTQYF.